The clone carrying this T cell receptor beta chain was counted a few times. Its antigen remains unknown. The PCR made use of 60 Vbeta and 13 Jbeta primers. Sequencing was performed with immunoSEQ multiplex PCR; in TCRdb, only in-frame clones are kept and a portion is missing. The sample records 180,000 or so clones, about 80% being singletons. This sample stems from a study of cytomegalovirus exposure and HLA in healthy donors. Overall study context: Among the roughly 430 genotyped donors, 65% to 90% were placed in the Caucasian-associated ancestry cluster. The study's findings and limits: TCR beta V- and J-gene trimming was later associated with a missense DCLRE1C variant. Apparent HLA restriction characterized most CMV-associated TCR beta chains in a later analysis. The study flagged about 150 TCR beta chains as cytomegalovirus-associated.

V gave up 7 bases and J gave up 5 bases, with 15 bases separating them. The CDR3 contains 14 residues. CDR1 is SGHDT, CDR2 YYEEEE, per germline. The chain combines TRBV5-6 with TRBJ1-4; no definite D call. The TCR was taken from a woman in her 30s in good health and CMV-seronegative. Sequenced: PBMCs. In DNA form, the CDR3 reads TGTGCCAGCCTAGTCTATTCCCTGAATGAAAAACTGTTTTTT. Translated, it gives CASLVYSLNEKLFF. Drawing the rest from reference TRBV5-6 and TRBJ1-4, the complete variable domain is DAGVTQSPTHLIKTRGQQVTLRCSPKSGHDTVSWYQQALGQGPQFIFQYYEEEERQRGNFPDRFSGHQFPNYSSELNVNALLLGDSALYLCASLVYSLNEKLFFGSGTQLSVL.